The present entry profiles one T cell receptor (beta chain) with its context. Its antigen is undetermined. This sample is drawn from a study of Graves' ophthalmopathy and Graves' hyperthyroidism. The study, taken as a whole, reports: In blood, most expanded thyroid clonotypes above 0.001 frequency were also detected.

Clinicians made diagnoses from clinical symptoms, serum thyroxine, TRAb, thyroid ultrasound and orbital computed tomography. TCR beta CDR3 amplification used RNA transcripts. First-round RT-PCR relied on HTBI primers, and a second-round multiplex PCR came next. Each CDR3 protein is one row after TCRdb ran MiXCR on the multiplex PCR reads. The data contain some 520,000 distinct CDR3 sequences, approximately 15% of them singletons. Sequenced sample: blood. The clonotype comes from a woman aged 25 to 39 with Graves' ophthalmopathy.

The CDR3 coding sequence is TGTGCCAGCAGCCATGGGACGGGGAATTCACCCCTCCACTTT. Protein sequence: CASSHGTGNSPLHF. The chain combines TRBV14 with TRBJ1-6; the D gene is possibly TRBD1 (5 bases). The ends were cut back, 3 bases at V and 7 bases at J, with 10 bases in the middle. CDR3 length equals 14 residues. In germline, CDR1 is SGHDN, CDR2 FVKESK.